The subject of this entry is one T cell receptor beta chain. The target antigen is unknown. A much larger clone lies a single base off, so this may be a read error. Germline assignment: CDR1 MNHEY and CDR2 SVGAGI. The CDR3 spans 14 residues. Joint extraction of RNA and DNA used roughly 20-32 mg of bulk tissue that was unsorted. The template, roughly 510 ng total RNA, yielded TCR beta cDNA made with a constant-region primer. It was through three nested multiplex PCR rounds of slightly modified ARM-PCR that TCR beta libraries arose. TRBV1-TRBV30 forward primers paired with a C-beta reverse primer drove the first two PCR rounds, about 10 cycles each. TCRdb re-analysed the multiplex PCR reads in MiXCR, keeping a single row per CDR3 protein. The sample has roughly 30,000 distinct CDR3 sequences, 71% seen once. These data are taken from a study of tumor-infiltrating lymphocytes in primary liver carcinoma. Study results and limitations: When set against blood, tumors had a significantly higher top-250-clone fraction (p = 0.039). Merely some 7.5-24% of top clones spanned all five tumor regions.

The source is a woman under 40 with primary liver carcinoma and hepatitis B virus infection. The specimen sequenced was liver tumor tissue from sampling region 3. The subset is: tumor region T3, left-lateral pole. The V call is TRBV6-5, the J call TRBJ2-1; D not resolved. CDR3 loop: CASSRRSSYNGQFF. The CDR3 DNA is TGTGCCAGCAGCCGAAGGAGCTCCTACAATGGGCAGTTCTTC.